One and the same sample provided the 7 T cell receptor beta chains below, sequenced in a study of blood T cell repertoires in COVID-19 (dated by TCRdb to between 2020 and 2021). Preparation of the library involved the immunoSEQ multiplex PCR assay. TCRdb re-hosts the immuneACCESS table, in-frame sequences only. Its copies lack some clones; in the studies checked, an unresolved V gene accounts for under half of them, and the cause for the rest is not known. This sample lists around 130,000 clones; more than 75% were detected once. Approximately 2.3% of the sample rests with the top ten. The sequencing input was peripheral blood. Receptors were obtained from a man in his 70s with active COVID-19.

The rearrangement links TRBV7-2 to TRBJ1-1; the match to TRBD1 covers 8 bases. This CDR3 has 15 amino acids. After removal of 2 bases from V and 6 bases from J, the junction contained 8 bases not matched to a gene. Germline V gene lookup returns CDR1 SGHTA and CDR2 FQGNSA. CDR3 DNA: TGTGCCAGCAGCTTATTCGGCAGGGGGCTCTCTGAAGCTTTCTTT. Translating it yields CASSLFGRGLSEAFF.

This chain's CDR3 is CSVEDLSGANVLTF. Here the CDR3 DNA reads TGCAGCGTTGAAGACCTCTCTGGGGCCAACGTCCTGACTTTC. The V gene is TRBV29-1, the J gene TRBJ2-6, with unresolved D. Germline values: CDR1 SQVTM, CDR2 ANQGSEA. This CDR3 is built from 14 residues. With 0 bases removed from V and 0 bases from J, the gap between germline ends came to 3 bases.

This chain connects TRBV5-4 to TRBJ2-1, with D unresolved. V lost 4 bases and J 0 bases, leaving 8 bases between the germline ends. Germline-derived CDR1 and CDR2 are SGHNT and YYREEE (reference sequence). This CDR3 is built from 14 residues. CDR3: CASSEYGSYNEQFF. The CDR3 nucleotides are TGTGCCAGCAGCGAGTACGGCTCCTACAATGAGCAGTTCTTC.

The chain carries TRBV5-1 and TRBJ2-5, with D perhaps matching TRBD1 (5 bases). V shed 6 bases and J shed 2 bases, with 17 bases lying between them. CDR3 length equals 15 residues. The germline V gene has CDR1 SGHRS and CDR2 YFSETQ. The CDR3 is CASNRRPGNQETQYF. The CDR3, as DNA: TGCGCCAGCAATCGAAGGCCAGGGAATCAAGAGACCCAGTACTTC.

The rearrangement uses TRBV28 and TRBJ2-7; 10 positions agree with TRBD2. Germline V lookup: CDR1 MDHEN, CDR2 SYDVKM. V lost 5 bases and J lost 4; bases outside the gene matches: 5. This CDR3 region has 14 residues. CDR3 coding DNA: TGTGCCAGCAGTGTGGCTAGCGGGAGTTACGAGCAGTACTTC. It yields the protein CASSVASGSYEQYF.

The rearrangement uses TRBV30 and TRBJ1-1, with D maybe TRBD1 (5 bases). There are 12 residues in the CDR3. Trimming pared 5 bases from V and 3 bases from J, leaving 10 bases between. Germline V gene data show CDR1 as GTSNPN and CDR2 as SVGIG (reference sequence). The CDR3: CAWLDTDTEAFF. DNA of the CDR3: TGTGCCTGGTTGGACACCGACACTGAAGCTTTCTTT. The full variable domain, its missing parts supplied by reference TRBV30 and TRBJ1-1, is SQTIHQWPATLVQPVGSPLSLECTVEGTSNPNLYWYRQAAGRGLQLLFYSVGIGQISSEVPQNLSASRPQDRQFILSSKKLLLSDSGFYLCAWLDTDTEAFFGQGTRLTVV.

CDR3 nucleotides: TGCAGCGCCTCTCAGGGGGAGCAGTTCTTC. Protein: CSASQGEQFF. The V and J genes are TRBV29-1 and TRBJ2-1; TRBD1 might be the D (6 bases). V was pared by 7 bases and J by 10 bases, with 11 bases between. The CDR3 length is 10 residues. Germline lookup yields CDR1 SQVTM and CDR2 ANQGSEA.